This T cell receptor (beta chain) was sequenced for a study of shared clonotypes between healthy human individuals. Template for every sorted-subset replicate PCR totaled around 210 ng DNA, 25,000 to 35,000 T cell genomes. Clones were read by immunoSEQ multiplex PCR, and TCRdb kept only the in-frame ones, dropping some. The sample lists under 1,100,000 clones; about three quarters were seen once. Note on this clone: Its antigen is not known.

This CDR3 comprises 15 residues. The ends lost 5 bases at V and 5 bases at J; junction bases unmatched: 4. The germline V gene has CDR1 LNHDA and CDR2 SQIVND (reference sequence). Whole-study findings and limits: Non-shared clonotypes were found to have lower generation probabilities than the clonotypes that were shared by all four of the sorted-subset donors.

The sequence was obtained from a man aged 18 to 30 in good health. The chain uses TRBV19 and TRBJ2-4; TRBD2 matches 12 bases. Sequencing used memory CD4+ T cells sorted from blood. The subset is: CD45RA-negative fraction. CDR3 in DNA: TGTGCCAGTAGTGTACTAGCGGGGGGACAAAACATTCAGTACTTC. This sequence encodes CASSVLAGGQNIQYF. Full variable domain (missing parts from reference TRBV19 and TRBJ2-4): DGGITQSPKYLFRKEGQNVTLSCEQNLNHDAMYWYRQDPGQGLRLIYYSQIVNDFQKGDIAEGYSVSREKKESFPLTVTSAQKNPTAFYLCASSVLAGGQNIQYFGAGTRLSVL.